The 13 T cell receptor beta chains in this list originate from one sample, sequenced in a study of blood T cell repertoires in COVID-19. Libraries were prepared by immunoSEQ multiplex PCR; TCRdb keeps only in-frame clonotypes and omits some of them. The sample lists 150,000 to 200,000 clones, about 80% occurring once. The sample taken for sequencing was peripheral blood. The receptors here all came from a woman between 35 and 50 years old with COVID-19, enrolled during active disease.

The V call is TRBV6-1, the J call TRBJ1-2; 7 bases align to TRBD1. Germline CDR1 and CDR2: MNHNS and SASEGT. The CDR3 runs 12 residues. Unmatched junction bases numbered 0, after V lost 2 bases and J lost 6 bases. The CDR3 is CASSETGDGYTF. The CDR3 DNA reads TGTGCCAGCAGTGAAACAGGGGATGGCTACACCTTC.

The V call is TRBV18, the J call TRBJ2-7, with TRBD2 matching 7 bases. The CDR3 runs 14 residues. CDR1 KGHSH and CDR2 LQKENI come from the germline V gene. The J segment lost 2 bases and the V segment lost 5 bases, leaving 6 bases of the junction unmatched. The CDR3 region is CASSGAGTTYEQYF. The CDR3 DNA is TGTGCCAGCTCAGGCGCCGGGACTACCTACGAGCAGTACTTC.

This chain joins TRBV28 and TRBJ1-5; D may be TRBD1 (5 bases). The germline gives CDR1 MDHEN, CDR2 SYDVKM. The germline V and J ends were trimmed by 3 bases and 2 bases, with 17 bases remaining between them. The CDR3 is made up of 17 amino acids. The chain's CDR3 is CASSLAQGSWGNQPQHF. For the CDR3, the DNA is TGTGCCAGCAGTTTGGCCCAGGGATCTTGGGGCAATCAGCCCCAGCATTTT.

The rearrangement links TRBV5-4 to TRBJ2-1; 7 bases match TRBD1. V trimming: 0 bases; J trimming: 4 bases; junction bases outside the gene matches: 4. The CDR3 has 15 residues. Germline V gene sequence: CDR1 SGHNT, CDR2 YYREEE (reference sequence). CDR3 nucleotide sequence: TGTGCCAGCAGCTTGGTAGGGGGCGGGTACAATGAGCAGTTCTTC. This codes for CASSLVGGGYNEQFF.

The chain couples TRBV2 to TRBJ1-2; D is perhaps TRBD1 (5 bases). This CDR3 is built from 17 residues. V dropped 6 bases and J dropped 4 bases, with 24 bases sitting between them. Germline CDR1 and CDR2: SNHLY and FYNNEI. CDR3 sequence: CASSSGTPPIERYGYTF. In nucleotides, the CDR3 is TGTGCCAGCAGCTCCGGGACTCCACCGATAGAACGCTATGGCTACACCTTC.

DNA of the CDR3: TGTGCCAGCTCCCGCGACAGCCCGTTGGCAACTGAAGCTTTCTTT. Translating it yields CASSRDSPLATEAFF. The genes are TRBV18 and TRBJ1-1; D might be TRBD1 (5 bases). V lost 6 bases to trimming and J lost 5 bases, with 19 bases between them. CDR1 KGHSH and CDR2 LQKENI come from the germline V gene. This CDR3 contains 15 residues.

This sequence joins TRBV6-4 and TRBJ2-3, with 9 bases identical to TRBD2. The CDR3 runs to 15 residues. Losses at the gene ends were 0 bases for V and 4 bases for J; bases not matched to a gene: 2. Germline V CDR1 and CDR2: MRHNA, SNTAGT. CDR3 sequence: CASSDSAGGSDTQYF. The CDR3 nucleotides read TGTGCCAGCAGTGACTCCGCGGGAGGGTCAGATACGCAGTATTTT.

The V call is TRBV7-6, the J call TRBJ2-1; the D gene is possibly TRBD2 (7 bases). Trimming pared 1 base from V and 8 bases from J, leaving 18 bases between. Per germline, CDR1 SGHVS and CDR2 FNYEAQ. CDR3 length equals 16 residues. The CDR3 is CASSLGARGAGHEQFF. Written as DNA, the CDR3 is TGTGCCAGCAGCTTAGGCGCCCGGGGGGCAGGGCATGAGCAGTTCTTC. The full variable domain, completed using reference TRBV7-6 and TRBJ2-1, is GAGVSQSPRYKVTKRGQDVALRCDPISGHVSLYWYRQALGQGPEFLTYFNYEAQQDKSGLPNDRFSAERPEGSISTLTIQRTEQRDSAMYRCASSLGARGAGHEQFFGPGTRLTVL.

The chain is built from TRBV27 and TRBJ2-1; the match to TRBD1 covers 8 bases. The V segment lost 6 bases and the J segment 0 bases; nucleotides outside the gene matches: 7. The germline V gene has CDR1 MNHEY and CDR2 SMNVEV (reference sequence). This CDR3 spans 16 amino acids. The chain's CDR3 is CASRNRGESSYNEQFF. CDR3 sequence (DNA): TGTGCCAGCAGGAACAGGGGGGAGAGCTCCTACAATGAGCAGTTCTTC.

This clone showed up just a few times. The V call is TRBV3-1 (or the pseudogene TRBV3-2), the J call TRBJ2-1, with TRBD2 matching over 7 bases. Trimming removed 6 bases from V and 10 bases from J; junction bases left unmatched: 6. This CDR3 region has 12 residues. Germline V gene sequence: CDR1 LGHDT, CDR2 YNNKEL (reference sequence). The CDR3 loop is CASSPTGGEQFF. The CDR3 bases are TGTGCCAGCAGTCCTACGGGAGGCGAGCAGTTCTTC.

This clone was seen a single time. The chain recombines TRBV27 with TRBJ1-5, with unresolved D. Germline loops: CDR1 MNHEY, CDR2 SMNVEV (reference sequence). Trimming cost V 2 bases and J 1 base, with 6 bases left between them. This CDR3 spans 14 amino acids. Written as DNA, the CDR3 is TGTGCCAGCAGTTTAAGAGAAAGCAATCAGCCCCAGCATTTT. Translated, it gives CASSLRESNQPQHF.

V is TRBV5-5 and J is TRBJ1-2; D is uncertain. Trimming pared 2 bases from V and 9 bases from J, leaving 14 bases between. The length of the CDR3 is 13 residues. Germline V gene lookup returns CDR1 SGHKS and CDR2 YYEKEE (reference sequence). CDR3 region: CASSLPDNLSYTF. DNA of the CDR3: TGTGCCAGCAGCTTACCAGACAACCTTAGCTACACCTTC.

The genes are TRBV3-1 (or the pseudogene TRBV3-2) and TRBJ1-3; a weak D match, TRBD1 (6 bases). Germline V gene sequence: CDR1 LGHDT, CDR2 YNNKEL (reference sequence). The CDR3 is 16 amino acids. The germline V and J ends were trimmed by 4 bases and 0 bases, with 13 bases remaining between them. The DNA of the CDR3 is TGTGCCAGCAGCCCAGACAGGAGGGCCTCTGGAAACACCATATATTTT. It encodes CASSPDRRASGNTIYF.